These 7 T cell receptor beta chains were sequenced from one sample in a study of human T cells and chemical hapten exposure. Total RNA was isolated from whole blood that had not been fractionated. TCRdb itself ran the 5' RACE reads through MiXCR, one entry per CDR3 protein. The sample consists of more than 60,000 distinct CDR3 sequences, 15% of them appearing once. The receptor set was obtained from a female donor in good health.

This clonotype showed up many times. The V call is TRBV25-1, the J call TRBJ2-6; 7 nucleotides align to TRBD1. The CDR3 is 15 amino acids. The trim removed 7 bases at V and 2 bases at J, leaving 5 bases unmatched. The V gene's germline CDR1 is MGHDK and CDR2 SYGVNS. CDR3 region: CASKKGGTGANVLTF. The CDR3, as DNA: TGTGCCAGCAAGAAAGGGGGCACTGGGGCCAACGTCCTGACTTTC.

This clonotype was found a few times. V usage is TRBV6-6 and J usage is TRBJ2-1, with 7 bases fitting TRBD2. The CDR3 consists of 15 residues. Germline loops: CDR1 MNHNY, CDR2 SVGAGI (reference sequence). V gave up 6 bases and J gave up 4 bases; unmatched junction bases: 9. Here the CDR3 reads CASSSSGARYNEQFF. Written as DNA, the CDR3 is TGTGCCAGCAGCTCAAGCGGGGCACGGTACAATGAGCAGTTCTTC.

This clonotype turned up a few times. The chain couples TRBV6-1 to TRBJ2-1; D is ambiguous. Germline-derived CDR1 and CDR2 are MNHNS and SASEGT. Trimming removed 2 bases from V and 6 bases from J, with 8 bases in between. This CDR3 is 13 amino acids long. The CDR3: CASSEFGRNEQFF. For the CDR3, the DNA is TGTGCCAGCAGTGAATTCGGCCGCAATGAGCAGTTCTTC.

This clonotype was seen only a few times. V and J are TRBV11-2 and TRBJ2-3, with 9 bases lining up with TRBD2. CDR1 and CDR2 (germline): SGHAT, FQNNGV. The length of the CDR3 is 16 residues. The V and J ends lost 2 bases and 3 bases, in that order; junction bases with no gene match: 6. The DNA for the CDR3 is TGTGCCAGCAGCTTATCCGTTAGCGGGAGAACAGATACGCAGTATTTT. Translation: CASSLSVSGRTDTQYF.

This clonotype occurred a few times. The genes are TRBV28 and TRBJ1-6; D is uncertain. Trimming took off 4 bases at V and 2 bases at J, with 9 bases between the two ends. The CDR3 totals 15 residues. CDR1 is MDHEN, CDR2 SYDVKM, per germline. The CDR3 region has the DNA TGTGCCAGCAGTTCGGCAGCCACCTATAATTCACCCCTCCACTTT. Translating it yields CASSSAATYNSPLHF.

This clonotype has just a few counts. The chain links TRBV29-1 to TRBJ2-3, with a weak D call TRBD2 (6 bases). The V gene's germline CDR1 is SQVTM and CDR2 ANQGSEA. V shed 7 bases and J shed 1 base, with 15 bases lying between them. This CDR3 is built from 14 residues. The CDR3 sequence is CSANSGHRTDTQYF. The CDR3 DNA is TGCAGCGCAAATAGCGGCCACCGCACAGATACGCAGTATTTT.

This clonotype was recorded at least ten times. The chain links TRBV29-1 to TRBJ1-1, with D unresolved. Per germline, CDR1 SQVTM and CDR2 ANQGSEA. Trimming cost V 1 base and J 6 bases, with 9 bases left between them. This CDR3 comprises 12 residues. This CDR3 is CSVEVTVAEAFF. CDR3 DNA: TGCAGCGTTGAAGTCACGGTCGCTGAAGCTTTCTTT.